This T cell receptor beta chain appears in the sequencing data of a study of cytotoxic CD8 clonotypes in ibrutinib-treated CLL. In the study overall: The patient breakdown showed more than nine relapsed/refractory and about 16 treatment-naive cases, with fewer than 18 IGHV unmutated. Treatment had run for a median approximately eleven months, range 6 to 36, when response samples were taken.

Sequencing used immunoSEQ multiplex PCR; TCRdb keeps in-frame clones, though not all of them. This table holds under 200,000 clones, approximately 80% found once. Remarks on this clone: Its antigen remains unknown. The junction and the germline gene differ at one end; a read error may be behind it.

This CDR3 comprises 13 residues. Germline CDR1 MNHEY, CDR2 SMNVEV (reference sequence). Whole-study results and caveats: Measured clonality at baseline was greater than in age-matched healthy donors and tracked with circulating CD8+ T-cell counts.

The chain recombines TRBV27 with TRBJ2-7; the D gene is possibly TRBD2 (5 bases). The sequencing used PBMCs, collected after 24 months of ibrutinib treatment. The receptor's source is a human donor with chronic lymphocytic leukemia. The CDR3 region is CASSLGSSNEQYF. In DNA, the CDR3 is TGTGCCAGCAGTTTGGGGAGCTCCAACGAGCAGTACTTC.